The T cell receptor (beta chain) described here comes from a study of T cell repertoires in cytomegalovirus infection. Overall study: Recently identified HLA-C-restricted and well-studied HLA-B-restricted CMV epitopes were used. CMV infection plus the matching HLA type was flagged by public TCR beta signatures.

TCRdb ran MiXCR on the reads and lists one entry per CDR3 protein. The table records 62,000 or so distinct CDR3 sequences, about 19% of them present only once. This clonotype was seen ten or more times. No antigen is known for it. V lost 4 bases and J 4 bases, leaving 17 bases between the germline ends. Germline V gene data show CDR1 as MNHEY and CDR2 as SVGEGT. The CDR3 covers 15 residues. The sample here was CD8+ T cells from cultured PBMCs, taken from culture after CMV antigen stimulation. The TCR originated in a human donor in good health (CMV status not recorded). Some clones in this sample may be carry-over from other donors' samples. The chain couples TRBV6-2 or TRBV6-3 to TRBJ2-7; no clear D gene. Here the CDR3 DNA reads TGTGCCAGCAGTTCCGTAGACACGTCGGAATACGAGCAGTACTTC. This translates into CASSSVDTSEYEQYF.